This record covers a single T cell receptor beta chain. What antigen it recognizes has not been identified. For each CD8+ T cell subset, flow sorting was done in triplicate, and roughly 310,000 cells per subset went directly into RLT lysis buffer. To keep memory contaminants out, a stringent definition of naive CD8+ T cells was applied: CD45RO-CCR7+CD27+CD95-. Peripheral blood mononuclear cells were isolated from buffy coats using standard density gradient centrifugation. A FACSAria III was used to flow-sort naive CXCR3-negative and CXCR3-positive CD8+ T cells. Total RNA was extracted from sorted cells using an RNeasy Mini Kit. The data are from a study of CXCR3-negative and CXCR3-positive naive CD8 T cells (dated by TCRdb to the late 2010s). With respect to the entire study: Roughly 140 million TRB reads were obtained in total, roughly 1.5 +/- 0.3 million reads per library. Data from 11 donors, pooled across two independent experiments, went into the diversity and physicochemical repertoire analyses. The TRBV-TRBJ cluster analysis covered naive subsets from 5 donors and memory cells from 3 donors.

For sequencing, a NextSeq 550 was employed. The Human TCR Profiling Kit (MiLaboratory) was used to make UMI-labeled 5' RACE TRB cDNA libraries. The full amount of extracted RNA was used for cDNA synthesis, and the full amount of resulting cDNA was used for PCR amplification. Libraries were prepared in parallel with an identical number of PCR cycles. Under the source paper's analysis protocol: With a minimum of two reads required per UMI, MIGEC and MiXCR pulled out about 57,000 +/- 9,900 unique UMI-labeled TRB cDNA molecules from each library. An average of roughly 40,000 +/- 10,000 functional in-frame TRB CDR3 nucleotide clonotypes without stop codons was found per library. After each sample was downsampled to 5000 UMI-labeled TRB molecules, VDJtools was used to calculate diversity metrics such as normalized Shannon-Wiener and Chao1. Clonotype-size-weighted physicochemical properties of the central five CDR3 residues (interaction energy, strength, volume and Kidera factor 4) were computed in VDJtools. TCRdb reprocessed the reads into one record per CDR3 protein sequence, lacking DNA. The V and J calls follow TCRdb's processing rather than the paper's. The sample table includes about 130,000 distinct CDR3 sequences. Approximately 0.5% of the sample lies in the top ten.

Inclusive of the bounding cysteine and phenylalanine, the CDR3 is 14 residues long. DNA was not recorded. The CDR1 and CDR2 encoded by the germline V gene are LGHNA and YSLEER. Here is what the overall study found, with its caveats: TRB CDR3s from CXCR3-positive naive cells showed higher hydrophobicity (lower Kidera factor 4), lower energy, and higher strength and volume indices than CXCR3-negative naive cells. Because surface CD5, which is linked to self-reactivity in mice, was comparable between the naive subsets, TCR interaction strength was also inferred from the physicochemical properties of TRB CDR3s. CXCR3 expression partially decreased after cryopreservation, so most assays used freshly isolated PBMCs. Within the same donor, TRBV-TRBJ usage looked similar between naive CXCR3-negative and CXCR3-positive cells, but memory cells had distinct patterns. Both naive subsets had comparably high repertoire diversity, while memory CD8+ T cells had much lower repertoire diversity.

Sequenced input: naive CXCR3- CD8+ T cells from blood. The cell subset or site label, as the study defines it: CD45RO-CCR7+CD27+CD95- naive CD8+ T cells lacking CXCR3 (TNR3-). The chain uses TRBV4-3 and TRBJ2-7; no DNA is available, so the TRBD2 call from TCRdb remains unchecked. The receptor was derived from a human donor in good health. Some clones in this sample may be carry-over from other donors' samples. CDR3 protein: CASSQGRGPYEQYF.